This T cell receptor beta chain comes out of a study of shared clonotypes between healthy human individuals. Study findings and constraints: Naive subsets, compared against memory subsets, generally had larger estimated richness values. A few donors showed sharing of approximately 5% of naive CD4 clonotypes. Sharing of clonotypes among donors was expected to vary with sequencing depth.

For this clone: The antigen remains unidentified.

The CDR3 consists of 16 residues. Trimming removed 0 bases from V and 5 bases from J, with 16 bases in between. The germline V gene has CDR1 LNHDA and CDR2 SQIVND (reference sequence). TCRdb keeps only in-frame clones here, not all; method: immunoSEQ multiplex PCR. The sample records about 2.4 million clones, about 92% being singletons. The V gene is TRBV19, the J gene TRBJ1-2, with D perhaps matching TRBD1 (5 bases). Sequenced material: naive CD4+ T cells sorted from blood. Subset: CD45RA+ positively selected. This clonotype originated in a man younger than 35 in good health. CDR3 region: CASSIDLTTGRYGYTF. CDR3 nucleotide sequence: TGTGCCAGTAGTATAGATCTAACCACGGGACGATATGGCTACACCTTC.